This T cell receptor (beta chain) came from a study of blood T cell repertoires in COVID-19. Study-level background: In each case, the material was cDNA or gDNA derived from T cells, B-cell-depleted T cells, or PBMCs.

All enrollees were about 18 to 89 years old and from fewer than 25 US areas. The study counted Cohort 3 donors as recovered given two negative PCRs, clearance, or symptom resolution. In the original workflow: Amplification of reference gene primers provided the estimated nucleated cell counts. Assay: immunoSEQ multiplex PCR; the TCRdb copy retains only in-frame clones and omits some. V and J calls and clone size are given by that table; D and trimming were obtained from the DNA. The data show 250,000 to 300,000 clones, 88% seen once. Per germline, CDR1 ENHRY and CDR2 SYGVKD. The CDR3 sequence is 14 residues long. The V gene end was trimmed by 11 bases and the J gene end by 7 bases; junction bases not matched to a gene: 13.

The chain combines TRBV10-3 with TRBJ1-4; 7 nucleotides align to TRBD1. This receptor was taken from a woman younger than 45 who had recovered from COVID-19. The sequencing input was PBMCs or T cells enriched from blood (not recorded which). The CDR3 coding sequence is TGTGCCTCCCGGTCGGGGCAGGGGGGTGAAAAACTGTTTTTT. Translation gives CASRSGQGGEKLFF.